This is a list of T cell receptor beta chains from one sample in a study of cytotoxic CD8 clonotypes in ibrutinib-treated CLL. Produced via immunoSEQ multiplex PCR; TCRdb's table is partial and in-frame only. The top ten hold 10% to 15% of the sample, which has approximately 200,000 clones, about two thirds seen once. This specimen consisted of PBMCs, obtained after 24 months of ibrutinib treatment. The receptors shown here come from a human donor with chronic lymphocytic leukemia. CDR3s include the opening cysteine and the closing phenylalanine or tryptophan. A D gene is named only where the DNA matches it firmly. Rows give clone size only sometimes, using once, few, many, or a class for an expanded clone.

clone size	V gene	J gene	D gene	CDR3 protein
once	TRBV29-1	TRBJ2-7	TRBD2	CSVVGLAGVHEQYF
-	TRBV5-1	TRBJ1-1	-	CASSFSSSGAWNTEAFF
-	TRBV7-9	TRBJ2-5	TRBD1	CADRGLQETQYF
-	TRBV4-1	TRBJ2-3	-	CASSRGGGSPLSTDTQYF
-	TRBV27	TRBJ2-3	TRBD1	CASSEAGTGFVNTQYF
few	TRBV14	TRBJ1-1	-	CASSQESRGGKAFF
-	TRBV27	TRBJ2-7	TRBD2	CASTGTSGEQYF
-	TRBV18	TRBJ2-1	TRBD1	CASSPGTGGNYNEQFF
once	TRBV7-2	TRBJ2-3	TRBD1	CASRRTGGTQYF
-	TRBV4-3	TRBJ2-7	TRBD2	CASSQDLKTSGRAYEQYF
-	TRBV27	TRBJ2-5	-	CASSTPGGQTQYF
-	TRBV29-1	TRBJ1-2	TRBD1	CSVEYRGGGYTF
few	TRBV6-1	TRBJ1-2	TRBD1	CASSNRQGPYGYTF
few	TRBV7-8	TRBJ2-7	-	CASSGRDPAQYF
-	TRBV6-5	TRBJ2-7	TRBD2	CASSYPTSGRARQYF
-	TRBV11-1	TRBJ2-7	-	CASSPDRYEQYF
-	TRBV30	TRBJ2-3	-	CAWSPTDTQYF
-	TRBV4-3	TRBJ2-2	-	CASSPKPSPDTGELFF
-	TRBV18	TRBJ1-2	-	CASSESGPRVGYTF
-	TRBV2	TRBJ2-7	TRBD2	CASSDRTSGLPYEQYF
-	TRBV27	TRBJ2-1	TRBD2	CASSTTSGSLYNEQFF
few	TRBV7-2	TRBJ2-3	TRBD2	CASSLERREMDTQYF